This T cell receptor beta chain was obtained from a study of T cells in Graves' hyperthyroidism and ophthalmopathy. Study-wide results and limits: Within blood appeared most thyroid clonotypes that had expanded above 0.001.

Amplification yielded TCR beta CDR3 regions, with RNA transcripts as the source. The primer set for the first-round RT-PCR of the TCR CDR3 was HTBI. TCRdb re-called the multiplex PCR reads with MiXCR, one entry per CDR3 protein. The data hold about 480,000 distinct CDR3 sequences, with about 24% observed a single time. This clonotype showed up many times. Its antigen remains unidentified. V was cut by 2 bases and J by 5 bases, with 10 bases left in between. This CDR3 has 13 amino acids. Germline CDR1 and CDR2: MDHEN and SYDVKM. Input material: blood. The chain has TRBV28 and TRBJ2-7, with D hard to call. The sequence derives from a woman aged 25-40 years with Graves' ophthalmopathy. CDR3 sequence (DNA): TGTGCCAGCAGTTTAGGTTCCGCGGACGAGCAGTACTTC. Translation gives CASSLGSADEQYF.